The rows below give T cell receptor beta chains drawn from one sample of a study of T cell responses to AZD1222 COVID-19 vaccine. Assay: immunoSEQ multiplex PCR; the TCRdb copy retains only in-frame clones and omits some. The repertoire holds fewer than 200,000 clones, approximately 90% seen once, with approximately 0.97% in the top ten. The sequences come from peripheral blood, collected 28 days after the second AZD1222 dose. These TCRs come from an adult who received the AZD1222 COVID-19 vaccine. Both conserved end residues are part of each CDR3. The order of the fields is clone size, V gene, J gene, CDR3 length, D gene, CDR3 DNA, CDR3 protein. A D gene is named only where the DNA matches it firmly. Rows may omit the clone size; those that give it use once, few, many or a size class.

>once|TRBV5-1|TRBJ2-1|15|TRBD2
TGCGCCAGCAGCGCCCGCGGGGGCTCCTACAATGAGCAGTTCTTC
CASSARGGSYNEQFF
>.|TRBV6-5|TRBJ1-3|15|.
TGTGCCAGCAGTCCCGACATCTACTCTGGAAACACCATATATTTT
CASSPDIYSGNTIYF
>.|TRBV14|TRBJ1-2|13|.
TGTGCCAGCAGCCAGGGAAGCCGCTATGGCTACACCTTC
CASSQGSRYGYTF
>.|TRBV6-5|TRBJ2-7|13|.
TGTGCCAGCAGTTACCAGGGACCCTACGAGCAGTACTTC
CASSYQGPYEQYF
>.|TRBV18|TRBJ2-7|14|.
TGTGCCAGCTCAAACGCCCGGGCCAGCTACGAGCAGTACTTC
CASSNARASYEQYF
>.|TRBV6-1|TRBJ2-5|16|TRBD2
TGTGCCAGCAGTGACACGGGGGGGGGCCGGTGGGAGACCCAGTACTTC
CASSDTGGGRWETQYF
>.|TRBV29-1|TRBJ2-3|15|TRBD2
TGCAGCGGCGCCCCGACTAGCGGGGCAAGTGATACGCAGTATTTT
CSGAPTSGASDTQYF
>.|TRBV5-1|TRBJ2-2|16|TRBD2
TGCGCCAGCAGCCCTGCGGGGGGGGCGAACACCGGGGAGCTGTTTTTT
CASSPAGGANTGELFF
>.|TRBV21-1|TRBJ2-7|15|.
TGTGCCAGCGGGGGGTCGGGACTGGCCTCCTACGAGCAGTACTTC
CASGGSGLASYEQYF
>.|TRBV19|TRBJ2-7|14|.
TGTGCCAGTAGTAGGCAGGGGAACACCTACGAGCAGTACTTC
CASSRQGNTYEQYF
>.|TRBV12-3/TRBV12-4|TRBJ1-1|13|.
TGTGCCAGCAGTCTATCTCGGTCAACTGAAGCTTTCTTT
CASSLSRSTEAFF
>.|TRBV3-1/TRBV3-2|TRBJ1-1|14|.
TGTGCCAGCAGCCAAGACAGGGCGAACACTGAAGCTTTCTTT
CASSQDRANTEAFF
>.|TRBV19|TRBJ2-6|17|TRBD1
TGTGCCAGTAGCATGGACAGGGGGGCTTCCGGGGCCAACGTCCTGACTTTC
CASSMDRGASGANVLTF
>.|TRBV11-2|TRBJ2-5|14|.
TGTGCCAGCAGCTTACCCCCGGGCCAAGAGACCCAGTACTTC
CASSLPPGQETQYF
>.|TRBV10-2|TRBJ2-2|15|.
TGCGCCAGCAGGCCCGGGACTGAGGACACCGGGGAGCTGTTTTTT
CASRPGTEDTGELFF
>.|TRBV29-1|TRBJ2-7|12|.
TGCAGCGTTGGTTCCCAGGGCCACGAGCAGTACTTC
CSVGSQGHEQYF
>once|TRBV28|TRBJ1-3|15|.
TGTGCCAGCAGTTTGGACTTGGGGGGAGGAAACACCATATATTTT
CASSLDLGGGNTIYF
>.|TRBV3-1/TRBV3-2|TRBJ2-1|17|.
TGTGCCAGCAGCCAAGTCGCCGGGACTCCTTCCTACAATGAGCAGTTCTTC
CASSQVAGTPSYNEQFF
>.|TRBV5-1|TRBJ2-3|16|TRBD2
TGCGCCAGCAGCGAAACTAGCGGGGCCGGCGCAGATACGCAGTATTTT
CASSETSGAGADTQYF
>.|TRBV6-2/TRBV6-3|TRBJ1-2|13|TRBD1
TGTGCCAGCAGTTACGGACAGGTTAACGGCTACACCTTC
CASSYGQVNGYTF
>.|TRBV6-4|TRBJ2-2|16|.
TGTGCCAGCAGTGAGCGACCGATAGCGGTCACCGGGGAGCTGTTTTTT
CASSERPIAVTGELFF
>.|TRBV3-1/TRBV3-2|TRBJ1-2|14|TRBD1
TGTGCCAGCAGCCAAGCGAGGACAGGGGACGGCTACACCTTC
CASSQARTGDGYTF
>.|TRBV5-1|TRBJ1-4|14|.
TGCGCCAGCAGCTTTCAGGAGTACAATGAAAAACTGTTTTTT
CASSFQEYNEKLFF
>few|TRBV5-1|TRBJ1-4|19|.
TGCGCCAGCAGCTCCCTCCCCCTCGGCTCACCCCTAACTAATGAAAAACTGTTTTTT
CASSSLPLGSPLTNEKLFF
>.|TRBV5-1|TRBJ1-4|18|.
TGCGCCAGCAGCTTGGACGGCAGGGGCATCCGTACTAATGAAAAACTGTTTTTT
CASSLDGRGIRTNEKLFF
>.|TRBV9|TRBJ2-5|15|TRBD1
TGTGCCAGCAGCCCAGGGGGCAGCTACAAGAAGACCCAGTACTTC
CASSPGGSYKKTQYF
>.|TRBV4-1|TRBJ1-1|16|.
TGCGCCAGCAGCCAAGGCGCTCGGTGGGGGGCGGATGAAGCTTTCTTT
CASSQGARWGADEAFF
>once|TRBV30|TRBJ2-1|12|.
TGTGCCGGGAGCCGGGGCTACAATGAGCAGTTCTTC
CAGSRGYNEQFF
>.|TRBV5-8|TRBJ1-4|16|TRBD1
TGTGCCAGCAGCTTGGGCTTAACAGGGGTTAATGAAAAACTGTTTTTT
CASSLGLTGVNEKLFF
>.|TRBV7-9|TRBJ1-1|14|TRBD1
TGTGCCAGCAGCTTACAGGGGACAGGGACTGAAGCTTTCTTT
CASSLQGTGTEAFF
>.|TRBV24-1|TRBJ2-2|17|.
TGTGCCACCAGTGAGAGTCTCGGCAGGGCGAACACCGGGGAGCTGTTTTTT
CATSESLGRANTGELFF
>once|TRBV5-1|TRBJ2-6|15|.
TGCGCCAGCAGCACCGGGGCCTCTGGGGCCAACGTCCTGACTTTC
CASSTGASGANVLTF
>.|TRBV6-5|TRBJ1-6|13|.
TGTGCCAGCACTCAGGGTTCAGATTCACCCCTCCACTTT
CASTQGSDSPLHF
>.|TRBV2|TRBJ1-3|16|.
TGTGCCAGCAGTCTGTCGTTTCCAGATACTGGAAACACCATATATTTT
CASSLSFPDTGNTIYF
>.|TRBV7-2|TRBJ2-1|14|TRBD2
TGTGCCAGCAGCTTAAGCGGGGGAGACGGAGAGCAGTTCTTC
CASSLSGGDGEQFF
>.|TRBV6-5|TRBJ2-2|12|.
TGTGCCAGCACAAGAGGATCCGGGGAGCTGTTTTTT
CASTRGSGELFF
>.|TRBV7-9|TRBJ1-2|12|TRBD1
TGTGCCAGCAGCTCCGACAGGGTTGGCTACACCTTC
CASSSDRVGYTF
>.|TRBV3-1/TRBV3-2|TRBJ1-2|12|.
TGTGCCAGCAGCCTAGGGGATTATGGCTACACCTTC
CASSLGDYGYTF
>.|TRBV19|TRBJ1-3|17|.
TGTGCCAGTAGTCCTCTCCCCCGAACAGGGTCCGGAAACACCATATATTTT
CASSPLPRTGSGNTIYF
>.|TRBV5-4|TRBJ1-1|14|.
TGTGCCAGCAGCCGTGACAGACAGAACACTGAAGCTTTCTTT
CASSRDRQNTEAFF
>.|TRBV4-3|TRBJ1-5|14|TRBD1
TGCGCCAGCAGCCCAGGGGGCAGCAATCAGCCCCAGCATTTT
CASSPGGSNQPQHF
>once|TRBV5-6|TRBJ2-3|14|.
TGTGCCAGCAGCTTCTCAGGATCGGCAGATACGCAGTATTTT
CASSFSGSADTQYF
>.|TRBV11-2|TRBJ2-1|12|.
TGTGCCAGCAGCCGGACGAGGAATGAGCAGTTCTTC
CASSRTRNEQFF
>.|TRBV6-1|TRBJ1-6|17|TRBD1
TGTGCCAGCAGTGGCTCCGGAGGGACAGGAGAAAATTCACCCCTCCACTTT
CASSGSGGTGENSPLHF
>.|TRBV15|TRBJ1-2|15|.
TGTGCCACCAGCAGAGAGCGGGGGTTGGCCTATGGCTACACCTTC
CATSRERGLAYGYTF
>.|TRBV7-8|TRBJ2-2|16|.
TGTGCCAGCAGCTTTTTACAGGTCGCGAACACCGGGGAGCTGTTTTTT
CASSFLQVANTGELFF
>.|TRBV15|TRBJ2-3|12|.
TGTGCCACATCAGGACAGACAGATACGCAGTATTTT
CATSGQTDTQYF
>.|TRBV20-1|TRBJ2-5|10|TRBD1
TGCAGTGCTAGACGGGACAGGGAGTACTTC
CSARRDREYF
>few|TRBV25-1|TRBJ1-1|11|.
TGTGCCAGCATGTCGGGGGCGGAAGCTTTCTTT
CASMSGAEAFF
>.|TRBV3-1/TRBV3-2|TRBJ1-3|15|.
TGTGCCAGCAGCCAAATGCTGAACTCTGGAAACACCATATATTTT
CASSQMLNSGNTIYF
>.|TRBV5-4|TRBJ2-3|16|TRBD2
TGTGCCAGCAGCCTCGGGGGGATGAATTCGGCAGATACGCAGTATTTT
CASSLGGMNSADTQYF
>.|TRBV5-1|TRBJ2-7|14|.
TGCGCCAGCAGCTTGGGTGTAGGGTCTTACGAGCAGTACTTC
CASSLGVGSYEQYF
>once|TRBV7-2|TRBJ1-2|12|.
TGTGCCAGCACAGGAGGGGGTAGGAGCTACACCTTC
CASTGGGRSYTF
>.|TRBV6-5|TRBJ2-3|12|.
TGTGCCAGCGGAGGACTGCGGGATACGCAGTATTTT
CASGGLRDTQYF
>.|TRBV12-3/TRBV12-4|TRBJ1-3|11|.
TGTGCCAGCAGTCGAGGAAACACCATATATTTT
CASSRGNTIYF
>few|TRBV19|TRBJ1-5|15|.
TGTGCCAGTGCCCCCGGAGACAGAGCCTCTCAGCCCCAGCATTTT
CASAPGDRASQPQHF
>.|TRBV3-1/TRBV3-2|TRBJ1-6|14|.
TGTGCCAGCAGCCAAGAAGGAGGTAATTCACCCCTCCACTTT
CASSQEGGNSPLHF
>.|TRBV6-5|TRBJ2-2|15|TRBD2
TGTGCCAGCAGTTACGGACTAGAGGGCACCGGGGAGCTGTTTTTT
CASSYGLEGTGELFF
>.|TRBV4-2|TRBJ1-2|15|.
TGTGCCAGCAGCCGGCCGGGGGGGCCTAACTATGGCTACACCTTC
CASSRPGGPNYGYTF